These T cell receptor beta chains were read from a single sample in a study of regulatory T cells in long-lasting Graves disease. TCRdb ran MiXCR on the multiplex PCR reads and lists one entry per CDR3 protein. The repertoire consists of 310,000 or so distinct CDR3 sequences, with 15% to 20% occurring once and the leading ten covering just under 30%. The starting material was peripheral blood mononuclear cells (PBMCs), obtained when the disease was refractory, from a patient treated with antithyroid drugs. The receptors come from a female donor with Graves disease. CDR3s include the opening cysteine and the closing phenylalanine or tryptophan. Each record gives: V gene, D gene, J gene, clone size, CDR3 protein, CDR3 DNA. A D gene is named only where the DNA matches it firmly. The size entry is marked missing in some rows and otherwise reads once, few, many or a size class.

>TRBV12-3/TRBV12-4|-|TRBJ1-6|many
CASSLARRSPLHF
TGTGCCAGCAGTTTAGCGAGAAGATCACCCCTCCACTTT
>TRBV7-9|-|TRBJ2-5|-
CASSARGHQETQYF
TGTGCTAGCAGCGCCCGGGGACACCAAGAGACCCAGTACTTC
>TRBV2|-|TRBJ2-7|many
CASSEVVQGRPYEQYF
TGTGCCAGCAGTGAAGTAGTTCAGGGCAGACCCTACGAGCAGTACTTC
>TRBV14|-|TRBJ1-4|-
CASSQGGTSIEKLFF
TGTGCCAGCAGCCAAGGGGGAACCTCTATTGAGAAACTGTTTTTT
>TRBV5-1|-|TRBJ2-5|few
CASSLEARGQETQYF
TGCGCCAGCAGCTTGGAGGCCAGGGGCCAAGAGACCCAGTACTTC
>TRBV5-1|-|TRBJ1-2|-
CASSLAFGRANYGYTF
TGCGCCAGCAGCTTGGCCTTTGGCAGGGCTAACTATGGCTACACCTTC
>TRBV28|-|TRBJ2-2|many
CASSLPRSMNTGELFF
TGTGCCAGCAGCCTCCCCCGGTCTATGAACACCGGGGAGCTGTTTTTT
>TRBV7-9|TRBD1|TRBJ2-7|many
CASSLDRDEQYF
TGTGCCAGCAGCCTGGACAGGGACGAGCAGTACTTC
>TRBV30|-|TRBJ1-1|-
CAWSPSRGGPRNTEAFF
TGTGCCTGGAGTCCCTCGAGGGGGGGCCCGAGGAACACTGAAGCTTTCTTT
>TRBV3-1|-|TRBJ1-1|many
CASSQTGTVAFF
TGTGCCAGCAGCCAAACCGGGACCGTGGCTTTCTTT
>TRBV10-3|-|TRBJ2-3|few
CAISESRDNTDTQYF
TGTGCCATCAGTGAGTCGAGAGATAACACAGATACGCAGTATTTT
>TRBV5-1|TRBD1|TRBJ2-7|few
CASSTRQGSYEQYF
TGCGCCAGCAGCACCCGACAGGGATCCTACGAGCAGTACTTC
>TRBV19|-|TRBJ1-1|-
CASSSEGMNTEAFF
TGTGCCAGTAGTAGCGAGGGCATGAACACTGAAGCTTTCTTT
>TRBV11-1|-|TRBJ2-7|many
CASSLNHQSSYEQYF
TGTGCCAGCAGCTTAAACCACCAGAGCTCCTACGAGCAGTACTTC
>TRBV2|-|TRBJ1-1|many
CASSETGGGTEAFF
TGTGCCAGCAGTGAAACTGGGGGCGGAACTGAAGCTTTCTTT
>TRBV11-2|-|TRBJ1-1|-
CASSLMRLNTEAFF
TGTGCCAGCAGCTTAATGAGATTGAACACTGAAGCTTTCTTT
>TRBV24-1|-|TRBJ2-6|-
CATSDTRSPLGSGANVLTF
TGTGCCACCAGTGATACCAGGTCCCCGTTAGGATCTGGGGCCAACGTCCTGACTTTC
>TRBV14|-|TRBJ2-5|many
CASSQAERTTQYF
TGTGCCAGCAGCCAAGCGGAAAGGACGACCCAGTACTTC
>TRBV3-1|-|TRBJ1-4|many
CASRTNEKLFF
TGTGCCAGCAGGACTAATGAAAAACTGTTTTTT
>TRBV20-1|TRBD2|TRBJ2-5|many
CSASPRLAGLETQYF
TGCAGTGCTAGTCCGCGACTAGCGGGTTTGGAGACCCAGTACTTC
>TRBV30|TRBD1|TRBJ2-4|few
CAWSADRVGAKNIQYF
TGTGCCTGGAGTGCGGACAGGGTTGGCGCCAAAAACATTCAGTACTTC
>TRBV2|TRBD1|TRBJ2-1|-
CASNLDRGRLNEQFF
TGTGCCAGCAACCTCGACAGGGGGCGACTCAATGAGCAGTTCTTC
>TRBV19|-|TRBJ2-2|-
CASSISAGPFNTGELFF
TGTGCCAGTAGTATATCGGCAGGGCCCTTTAACACCGGGGAGCTGTTTTTT
>TRBV5-1|TRBD1|TRBJ1-1|many
CASSYSQGAYSEAFF
TGCGCCAGCAGCTATTCCCAGGGGGCTTACTCTGAAGCTTTCTTT
>TRBV20-1|-|TRBJ2-5|many
CSARGGLGQETQYF
TGCAGTGCTAGAGGGGGACTGGGCCAAGAGACCCAGTACTTC
>TRBV4-2|TRBD2|TRBJ2-5|few
CASSQGSGREVETQYF
TGTGCCAGCAGCCAAGGTAGCGGGAGGGAGGTAGAGACCCAGTACTTC
>TRBV12-3/TRBV12-4|TRBD1|TRBJ2-6|few
CASSSPGQTSSGANVLTF
TGTGCCAGCAGCTCTCCGGGACAGACTTCCTCTGGGGCCAACGTCCTGACTTTC
>TRBV27|-|TRBJ1-5|few
CASSFSGTLVPQHF
TGTGCCAGCAGTTTCTCCGGGACATTGGTCCCCCAGCATTTT
>TRBV7-9|-|TRBJ2-1|-
CASSWANEQFF
TGTGCCAGCAGCTGGGCCAATGAGCAGTTCTTC
>TRBV15|-|TRBJ2-5|many
CATSRVLAGADETQYF
TGTGCCACCAGCAGAGTCCTTGCGGGGGCGGATGAGACCCAGTACTTC
>TRBV7-9|-|TRBJ2-7|many
CASSFPATYEQYF
TGTGCCAGCAGCTTTCCCGCAACCTACGAGCAGTACTTC
>TRBV20-1|-|TRBJ1-5|-
CSAPKGQNQPQHF
TGCAGTGCTCCAAAGGGACAAAACCAGCCCCAGCATTTT
>TRBV11-1|-|TRBJ2-3|-
CASSTDYGSMDTQYF
TGTGCCAGCAGCACTGACTACGGAAGCATGGATACGCAGTATTTT
>TRBV11-2|TRBD1|TRBJ2-2|many
CASSLAGQTGFTGELFF
TGTGCCAGCAGCTTAGCGGGGCAGACAGGGTTTACCGGGGAGCTGTTTTTT